These 21 T cell receptor beta chains were sequenced from one sample in a study of T cells after yellow fever vaccination. TCRdb fed the 5' RACE reads into MiXCR, producing one record per CDR3 protein. In the table there are some 150,000 distinct CDR3 sequences, roughly 9% of which are singletons. The specimen was CD8+ T cells sorted from PBMCs, collected 45 days after the yellow fever booster vaccination. These receptors originate from a man younger than 35 who received the YFV17D yellow fever vaccine.

This clonotype was recorded at least ten times. The rearrangement links TRBV4-1 to TRBJ2-7, with 7 bases that match TRBD1. There are 16 residues in the CDR3. Germline values: CDR1 MGHRA, CDR2 YSYEKL. V was pared by 2 bases and J by 1 base, with 8 bases of the junction left unmatched. CDR3 amino acids: CASSQTTGDASYEQYV. The CDR3 DNA sequence: TGCGCCAGCAGCCAAACCACAGGGGACGCGTCCTACGAGCAGTACGTC.

V is TRBV4-3 and J is TRBJ2-1, with a weak D call TRBD1 (6 bases). Trimming left V 0 bases short and J 10 bases short, with 13 bases between. The germline V gene has CDR1 LGHNA and CDR2 YSLEER. This CDR3 contains 14 residues. For the CDR3, the DNA is TGCGCCAGCAGCCAAGATGGGACACTCGACGAGCAGTTCTTC. This translates into CASSQDGTLDEQFF.

The chain employs TRBV10-3 and TRBJ1-2; D call uncertain. The germline V gene encodes CDR1 ENHRY and CDR2 SYGVKD. CDR3 length: 13 residues. The germline V and J ends were trimmed by 3 bases and 7 bases, with 12 bases remaining between them. The CDR3 sequence is CAISDRLKGGYTF. Written as DNA, the CDR3 is TGTGCCATCAGTGATCGGCTAAAGGGTGGCTACACCTTC.

This clonotype has just a few counts. The V gene is TRBV7-9, the J gene TRBJ1-5; D is possibly TRBD1 (5 bases). V lost 1 base and J lost 7, with 11 bases in between. The germline gives CDR1 SEHNR, CDR2 FQNEAQ (reference sequence). This CDR3 comprises 14 residues. The CDR3 here is CASSLGGSSQPQHF. CDR3 DNA sequence: TGTGCCAGCAGCTTAGGGGGGAGTTCCCAGCCCCAGCATTTT.

The rearrangement links TRBV7-9 to TRBJ1-2; D is unresolved. The germline V and J ends were trimmed by 5 bases and 4 bases, with 17 bases remaining between them. This CDR3 contains 15 residues. Germline values: CDR1 SEHNR, CDR2 FQNEAQ (reference sequence). Here the CDR3 DNA reads TGTGCCAGCAGCCCCCTTCCGGATGGGAGCTATGGCTACACCTTC. Translating gives CASSPLPDGSYGYTF.

V is TRBV4-1 and J is TRBJ2-1; possible D gene TRBD1, 8 bases. V was cut by 2 bases and J by 2 bases, with 16 bases left in between. This CDR3 is built from 17 residues. Germline V CDR1 and CDR2: MGHRA, YSYEKL. CDR3 loop: CASSQTGGGQTYNEQFF. The DNA of the CDR3 is TGCGCCAGCAGCCAAACAGGGGGGGGACAAACCTACAATGAGCAGTTCTTC.

This chain uses TRBV9 with TRBJ1-1; TRBD1 matches at 7 bases. CDR1 and CDR2 from the germline V gene are SGDLS and YYNGEE. The V segment lost 0 bases and the J segment 2 bases; nucleotides outside the gene matches: 4. This CDR3 contains 15 residues. DNA of the CDR3: TGTGCCAGCAGCGTAGGGACAGGAAGTAACACTGAAGCTTTCTTT. Its protein product is CASSVGTGSNTEAFF.

This clonotype came up a few times. The CDR3 here is CASSFVGGNEQFF. The CDR3 DNA reads TGTGCCAGCAGTTTTGTAGGGGGTAATGAGCAGTTCTTC. The chain joins TRBV12-3 or TRBV12-4 to TRBJ2-1; tentatively, D is TRBD1 (6 bases). The CDR3 length is 13 residues. V dropped 3 bases and J dropped 7 bases, with 10 bases sitting between them.

This clonotype came up a few times. This chain links TRBV4-1 with TRBJ2-4, with 8 nucleotides matching TRBD1. Germline CDR1 is MGHRA and CDR2 is YSYEKL. The CDR3 is 16 amino acids. After removal of 4 bases from V and 1 base from J, the junction contained 6 bases not matched to a gene. The CDR3 sequence is CASSPRQGTAKNIQYF. CDR3 coding DNA: TGCGCCAGCAGCCCTAGACAGGGGACCGCCAAAAACATTCAGTACTTC.

The V and J genes are TRBV11-2 and TRBJ2-7; D might be TRBD1 or TRBD2, each matching 5 bases. The V gene's germline CDR1 is SGHAT and CDR2 FQNNGV. The CDR3 loop spans 13 amino acids. V gave up 1 base and J gave up 6 bases, with 10 bases separating them. The CDR3 DNA sequence: TGTGCCAGCAGCTTAGCTTCCGGGGCCGAGCAGTACTTC. This encodes CASSLASGAEQYF.

The chain links TRBV7-6 to TRBJ1-3, with TRBD1 matching over 7 bases. In germline, CDR1 is SGHVS, CDR2 FNYEAQ. Losses at the gene ends were 5 bases for V and 0 bases for J; bases not matched to a gene: 4. The CDR3 is 15 residues long. The CDR3 here is CASSRDSSSGNTIYF. The CDR3 nucleotides are TGTGCCAGCAGCCGGGACAGTTCCTCTGGAAACACCATATATTTT.

This clonotype appeared a single time. The CDR3 DNA reads as TGTGCCAGCACCCCAAGCGAGAGCTCCTACAATGAGCAGTTCTTC. It yields the protein CASTPSESSYNEQFF. The V call is TRBV4-2, the J call TRBJ2-1; D is unresolved. The CDR3 has 15 residues. Trimming removed 7 bases from V and 0 bases from J, with 13 bases in between. The V gene's germline CDR1 is LGHNA and CDR2 YNFKEQ.

This clonotype has only a few counts. J is TRBJ2-7 and V is TRBV7-9, with 8 bases identical to TRBD1. V shed 2 bases, J shed 5 bases, and the junction held 11 bases outside the gene matches. CDR1 is SEHNR and CDR2 is FQNEAQ in the germline V gene (reference sequence). The length of the CDR3 is 16 residues. The CDR3 bases are TGTGCCAGCAGCTTAATCAGGACAGGGAATCCGGACGAGCAGTACTTC. Translating gives CASSLIRTGNPDEQYF. Drawing the rest from reference TRBV7-9 and TRBJ2-7, the complete variable domain is DTGVSQNPRHKITKRGQNVTFRCDPISEHNRLYWYRQTLGQGPEFLTYFQNEAQLEKSRLLSDRFSAERPKGSFSTLEIQRTEQGDSAMYLCASSLIRTGNPDEQYFGPGTRLTVT.

This chain links TRBV4-1 with TRBJ2-3; 7 nucleotides agree with TRBD1. With 3 bases clipped from V and 3 bases from J, the junction kept 3 bases outside the gene matches. The CDR3 has 14 residues. The germline CDR1 and CDR2 sequences are MGHRA and YSYEKL. CDR3 region: CASSQTDRTDTQYF. The CDR3 DNA reads TGCGCCAGCAGCCAGACGGACAGGACAGATACGCAGTATTTT.

V is TRBV7-9 and J is TRBJ2-5; perhaps TRBD1 as D (6 bases). This CDR3 contains 14 residues. Trimming removed 1 base at V and 3 bases at J, with 9 bases between. Per germline, CDR1 SEHNR and CDR2 FQNEAQ (reference sequence). The CDR3 here is CASSLVNREETQYF. The CDR3, as DNA: TGTGCCAGCAGCTTAGTCAACAGGGAAGAGACCCAGTACTTC.

To note about this clonotype: A clone one base away is much larger, so this may be a read error. The chain recombines TRBV9 with TRBJ2-5; D uncertain. The CDR3 runs to 13 residues. Germline CDR1 is SGDLS and CDR2 is YYNGEE. V was cut by 7 bases and J by 5 bases, with 15 bases left in between. For the CDR3, the DNA is TGTGCCAGCGGCGATCGGATGGGCGAGACCCAGTACTTC. Translating it yields CASGDRMGETQYF. Combining the CDR3 with reference TRBV9 and TRBJ2-5 gives the whole variable domain DSGVTQTPKHLITATGQRVTLRCSPRSGDLSVYWYQQSLDQGLQFLIQYYNGEERAKGNILERFSAQQFPDLHSELNLSSLELGDSALYFCASGDRMGETQYFGPGTRLLVL.

This clonotype occurred a few times. This chain uses TRBV6-5 with TRBJ1-1; D gene ambiguous. Trimming cost V 2 bases and J 3 bases, with 13 bases left between them. CDR3 size: 15 residues. Germline assignment: CDR1 MNHEY and CDR2 SVGAGI. The CDR3 is CASSYGSGRDTEAFF. CDR3 in DNA: TGTGCCAGCAGTTACGGGTCGGGAAGGGACACTGAAGCTTTCTTT.

The chain combines TRBV24-1 with TRBJ2-5; 8 bases align to TRBD1. The CDR3 is 17 amino acids. After removal of 3 bases from V and 5 bases from J, the junction contained 13 bases not matched to a gene. Germline V gene data show CDR1 as KGHDR and CDR2 as SFDVKD. The CDR3 loop is CATSDLGTGPPGETQYF. As DNA, the CDR3 is TGTGCCACCAGTGATCTTGGGACAGGACCTCCTGGGGAGACCCAGTACTTC.

This clonotype was recorded many times. The chain joins TRBV7-9 to TRBJ1-3; D is undetermined. The length of the CDR3 is 15 residues. V was shortened by 1 base and J by 2 bases, with 9 bases between the two germline ends. CDR1 is SEHNR and CDR2 is FQNEAQ in the germline V gene (reference sequence). CDR3 bases: TGTGCCAGCAGCTTAGTTGGGATCCCTGGAAACACCATATATTTT. It is translated as CASSLVGIPGNTIYF.

The rearrangement joins TRBV11-2 to TRBJ2-1; 11 bases align to TRBD2. The CDR3 is 15 amino acids. The trim removed 5 bases at V and 8 bases at J, leaving 8 bases unmatched. CDR1 and CDR2 (germline): SGHAT, FQNNGV. The CDR3 coding sequence is TGTGCCAGCAGCGAGGCTAGCGGGGGGAGGGATGAGCAGTTCTTC. It specifies CASSEASGGRDEQFF.

The V call is TRBV7-9, the J call TRBJ2-2, with D unclear. This CDR3 contains 15 residues. The V and J ends lost 5 bases and 4 bases respectively, with 14 bases between them. The germline V gene encodes CDR1 SEHNR and CDR2 FQNEAQ (reference sequence). As DNA, the CDR3 is TGTGCCAGCAGCGCCACTACGACGGGCACCGGGGAGCTGTTTTTT. As protein: CASSATTTGTGELFF.